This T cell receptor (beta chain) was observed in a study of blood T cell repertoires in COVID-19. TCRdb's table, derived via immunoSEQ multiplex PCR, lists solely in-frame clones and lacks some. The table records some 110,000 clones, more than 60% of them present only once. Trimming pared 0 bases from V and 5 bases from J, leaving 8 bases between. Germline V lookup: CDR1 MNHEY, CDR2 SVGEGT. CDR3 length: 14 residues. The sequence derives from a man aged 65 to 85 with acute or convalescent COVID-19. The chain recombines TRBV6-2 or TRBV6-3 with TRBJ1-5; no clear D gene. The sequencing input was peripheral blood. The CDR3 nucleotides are TGTGCCAGCAGTTACTCGACATCCTATCAGCCCCAGCATTTT. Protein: CASSYSTSYQPQHF.